This T cell receptor beta chain was captured by sequencing in a study of T cells in Graves' hyperthyroidism and ophthalmopathy. Study details: Blood was drawn when the patient was first diagnosed and still untreated. Study results and caveats: Using 13 V-J features, a model discriminated ophthalmopathy from stable hyperthyroidism.

Exclusion of a patient resulted from uncontrolled infection, other autoimmune disease, pregnancy or lactation. Diagnosing involved the use of clinical symptoms, serum thyroxine and TRAb, thyroid ultrasound and orbital computed tomography. The source material, RNA transcripts, was used to amplify TCR beta CDR3 regions. An initial round of RT-PCR targeting the TCR CDR3 relied on the HTBI primer set. One entry per CDR3 protein, called by TCRdb with MiXCR from the multiplex PCR reads. The table shows more than 350,000 distinct CDR3 sequences, with roughly 15% occurring only once. This clonotype was detected ten times or more. Its antigen is unknown. The CDR3 extends over 15 amino acids. Germline V CDR1 and CDR2: SGHTA, FQGNSA. After removal of 6 bases from V and 0 bases from J, the junction contained 6 bases not matched to a gene.

This chain connects TRBV7-2 to TRBJ1-1; 8 bases match TRBD1. Sequenced material: blood. The source of this sequence is an older woman with Graves' ophthalmopathy. This CDR3 is CASRDRANLNTEAFF. The CDR3 region has the DNA TGTGCCAGCAGGGACAGGGCGAATTTGAACACTGAAGCTTTCTTT.